This T cell receptor (beta chain) comes out of a study of hypomethylating agent response in myelodysplastic syndrome. Study details: TET2 mutation, the most common, occurred in 5 of 11 patients.

The length of the CDR3 is 16 residues. V was pared by 3 bases and J by 6 bases, with 12 bases of the junction left unmatched. The V gene's germline CDR1 is MNHEY and CDR2 SVGAGI. Details on this clone: Antigen specificity is unknown.

General study points: Possible novel MDS antigen recognition by shared GLIPH2 clusters needs experimental validation.

Some clones are missing from TCRdb's copy, which holds only in-frame ones; the method was immunoSEQ multiplex PCR. The profile shows approximately 880 clones, 82% of them singletons. The chain links TRBV6-5 to TRBJ2-7; TRBD2 matches at 9 bases. The material was bone marrow, obtained before or after starting hypomethylating agent treatment for myelodysplastic syndrome (not recorded which). The sequence derives from a human donor with myelodysplastic syndrome. The CDR3 here is CASSYISGRGGSEQYF. The CDR3 region has the DNA TGTGCCAGCAGTTATATCAGTGGGCGGGGGGGCTCCGAGCAGTACTTC.